This T cell receptor beta chain was sequenced in a study of T-cell reconstitution after alpha-beta-depleted transplantation in children. Germline V gene sequence: CDR1 SQVTM, CDR2 ANQGSEA. There are 17 residues in the CDR3. The V end was cut by 8 bases, the J end by 8 bases, with 30 bases between. Library preparation (for TCRbeta) was performed with unique molecular identifiers. TCRdb reprocessed the PCR reads with MiXCR, giving one entry per CDR3 protein. The sample holds approximately 200,000 distinct CDR3 sequences, more than 12% seen once. The chain recombines TRBV29-1 with TRBJ1-4, with D unresolved. The sample consisted of PBMCs from the stem cell graft donor, taken from the stem cell graft. This receptor was identified in a human donor who donated a stem cell graft to a child with acute lymphoblastic leukemia. CDR3 protein: CSTSSSVGNLAPEKLFF. The CDR3, as DNA: TGCAGCACTTCCTCCTCTGTCGGGAATCTAGCACCGGAAAAACTGTTTTTT. Together with reference TRBV29-1 and TRBJ1-4, the CDR3 gives the full variable domain: SAVISQKPSRDICQRGTSLTIQCQVDSQVTMMFWYRQQPGQSLTLIATANQGSEATYESGFVIDKFPISRPNLTFSTLTVSNMSPEDSSIYLCSTSSSVGNLAPEKLFFGSGTQLSVL.